This T cell receptor (beta chain) was documented in a study of CD8 T cells in ankylosing spondylitis listed by TCRdb under 2017. A note on the overall study: T cell receptor beta repertoires were profiled in healthy donors and ankylosing spondylitis patients so that disease-linked TCR variants could be found. The full study cohort comprised around 25 ankylosing spondylitis patients and 85 to 120 healthy donors. Samples of peripheral blood were taken, and for ankylosing spondylitis patients, synovial fluid was collected as well.

TCRdb names Illumina HiSeq 2500 as the instrument used. Quantitative 5'-RACE with molecular barcodes was used to prepare TCR beta libraries. Per the authors' processing: To identify disease-linked TCR variants, a new computational method was used, one built on a probabilistic model of VDJ rearrangement. TCRdb handled the public reads itself, with Q25 trimming in fastp and clone calling in MiXCR, and kept productive beta chains. Rows merge per CDR3 protein into single entries with the most common DNA and genes. These V and J calls are TCRdb output, not the study's own analysis. This sample is represented by approximately 100,000 distinct CDR3 sequences; roughly 8.7% of them were singletons. The ten top clones hold 9.9% of the sample. This clonotype appeared many times. It has no known antigen specificity. No much larger clone exists at a distance of one base, and base qualities are not known. What the research found in general, with its limitations: The disease-linked clones were reported to be significantly enriched in matched synovial fluid samples from ankylosing spondylitis patients. Some of the motif variants had been reported before in the synovial fluid and blood of reactive arthritis patients, a finding that suggests common disease-initiation mechanisms. Blood from ankylosing spondylitis patients appeared to be characterized by a TCR beta motif composed of several highly homologous amino acid variants. The disease-linked clones had a CD8+ phenotype and were found at relatively low frequencies in peripheral blood.

Reading from cysteine to phenylalanine, the CDR3 counts 14 amino acids. Only CDR3 DNA remains: 42 bases, in frame from the first base. The sample consisted of blood, either unsorted or a sorted T cell fraction (not recorded which). The sequence was obtained from a male donor with ankylosing spondylitis or in good health (not recorded which). This receptor chain uses TRBV21-1 and TRBJ2-1; no check of the table's D call, TRBD1, against the DNA was made. TRBV21-1 corresponds to a pseudogene. In nucleotides, the sequence is TGTGCCAGCAATGGGGACAGGTCCTACAATGAGCAGTTCTTC. It is translated as CASNGDRSYNEQFF.